This TCR beta chain was identified during a study of technical replicates of blood from several donors. Assay: immunoSEQ multiplex PCR; the TCRdb copy retains only in-frame clones and omits some. Of around 58,000 clones in the sample, approximately 86% were seen once. J gave up 1 base and V 5 bases, and 4 bases lay outside the gene matches. CDR3 length: 16 residues. CDR1 and CDR2 (germline): SGHAT, FQDESV (reference sequence). The chain carries TRBV11-1 and TRBJ1-6; 8 bases are shared with TRBD1. This receptor was identified in a human donor in good health. Some clones in this sample may be carry-over from other donors' samples. Input material: PBMCs. The CDR3 spells CASSQDRVSYNSPLHF. The DNA of the CDR3 is TGTGCCAGCAGCCAGGACAGGGTGTCCTATAATTCACCCCTCCACTTT.